This note documents a single TCR beta chain sequence. Its antigen remains unknown. A multiplex PCR was run with 60 Vbeta primers and 13 Jbeta primers. Authors' data handling: There were about 80 million unique TCR beta chains by a later count, and around 10 million of them were shared. Produced via immunoSEQ multiplex PCR; TCRdb's table is partial and in-frame only. V, J and clone size are taken as reported in that table, and D and trimming were inferred from the DNA itself. The sample has some 170,000 clones, around 80% seen once; the top ten hold more than 3%. This specimen comes from a study of cytomegalovirus exposure and HLA in healthy donors. Study-wide findings and caveats: Many donors carried some public TCRs, although rarity characterized most TCR sequences. Confirmation in vitro established that a few CMV-associated chains were specific for CMV antigens. In a later analysis, V- and J-gene trimming of beta chains associated with a DCLRE1C missense variant, replicated independently.

Sequenced: PBMCs. The receptor's source is a woman aged 60-70 years in good health and CMV-seropositive.

In nucleotides, the CDR3 is TGTGCCAGCAGTTACTCCGGGACAGGGGAGTATGGCTACACCTTC. Its translation is CASSYSGTGEYGYTF. J is TRBJ1-2 and V is TRBV6-5; 10 bases are shared with TRBD1. The CDR3 is 15 residues long. V lost 0 bases, J lost 5 bases, and 3 bases stayed unmatched. In germline, CDR1 is MNHEY, CDR2 SVGAGI.